This T cell receptor beta chain was sequenced during a study of blood T cells in healthy people across ages. This clonotype was seen only a few times. Its antigen is unidentified. The second PCR ran about 6 to 11 cycles with a sample-barcoded 5' primer and J-beta primers. TCRdb reanalysed the 5' RACE reads using MiXCR and keeps one entry per CDR3 protein. The table records roughly 1.9 million distinct CDR3 sequences, roughly 43% of them present only once. Regarding the study as a whole: Long-lived donors exceeded aged donors in naive CD4+ cells and diversity. Roughly linear declines in TCR beta diversity per million T cells occurred with age.

This CDR3 spans 13 amino acids. Total RNA was isolated from each sample in quantities of at least 6 micrograms. The sample taken for sequencing was blood. The TCR was taken from a human donor in good health. This chain links TRBV21-1 with TRBJ2-1; the table gives TRBD1 as D, unverified against the DNA. TRBV21-1 is an annotated pseudogene. CDR3 sequence reads: CASNPSFNNEQFF. Here the CDR3 DNA reads TGTGCCAGCAACCCCTCTTTCAACAATGAGCAGTTCTTC.